This is a list of T cell receptor beta chains from one sample in a study of cytomegalovirus exposure and HLA in healthy donors. Only in-frame clones appear in the TCRdb table, and some are missing; sequencing was by immunoSEQ multiplex PCR. The table lists about 250,000 clones, 80% to 90% of them singletons, with around 0.23% in the top ten. Sequenced: PBMCs. Receptor source: a girl aged 2 to 10 in good health and CMV-seronegative. CDR3s include the opening cysteine and the closing phenylalanine or tryptophan. Fields, in order: V gene, J gene, D gene, clone size, CDR3 DNA, CDR3 protein. The D gene is left open where the match is weak. Clone size is not always given. Where it is, it says once, few, many or a class for expanded clones.

v_gene: TRBV11-2
j_gene: TRBJ2-7
d_gene: .
abundance: .
CDR3nt: TGTGCCAGCAGCTTTGGCGCAGGGAACTACGAGCAGTACTTC
CDR3aa: CASSFGAGNYEQYF

v_gene: TRBV2
j_gene: TRBJ1-5
d_gene: .
abundance: .
CDR3nt: TGTGCCAGCAAGCGGGGGGCCGGAAATCAGCCCCAGCATTTT
CDR3aa: CASKRGAGNQPQHF

v_gene: TRBV11-2
j_gene: TRBJ2-5
d_gene: TRBD1
abundance: .
CDR3nt: TGTGCCAGCAGCGCGGGACAGGGTGGTCAGACCCAGTACTTC
CDR3aa: CASSAGQGGQTQYF

v_gene: TRBV6-6
j_gene: TRBJ1-6
d_gene: .
abundance: .
CDR3nt: TGTGCCAGCGGGGAGGGTAATTCACCCCTCCACTTT
CDR3aa: CASGEGNSPLHF

v_gene: TRBV4-1
j_gene: TRBJ2-1
d_gene: .
abundance: .
CDR3nt: TGCGCCAGCAGCGGGAGAACGGGATCGGTGGGCGATGAGCAGTTCTTC
CDR3aa: CASSGRTGSVGDEQFF

v_gene: TRBV5-6
j_gene: TRBJ2-1
d_gene: .
abundance: .
CDR3nt: TGTGCCAGCAGCTTGCGTGGGGGGGCCTTTGATGAGCAGTTCTTC
CDR3aa: CASSLRGGAFDEQFF

v_gene: TRBV27
j_gene: TRBJ1-1
d_gene: .
abundance: .
CDR3nt: TGTGCCAGCAGCCCGCGGGTGGGATTTAATGAAGCTTTCTTT
CDR3aa: CASSPRVGFNEAFF

v_gene: TRBV23-1
j_gene: TRBJ2-1
d_gene: .
abundance: .
CDR3nt: TGCGCCAGCAGTCAATCGGAGGCCCTATCCGACTCTGACAATGAGCAGTTCTTC
CDR3aa: CASSQSEALSDSDNEQFF

v_gene: TRBV5-8
j_gene: TRBJ2-3
d_gene: TRBD2
abundance: .
CDR3nt: TGTGCCAGCAGCTTGGGACTAGCGGGGGCCTTTCGGGCAGATACGCAGTATTTT
CDR3aa: CASSLGLAGAFRADTQYF

v_gene: TRBV30
j_gene: TRBJ1-5
d_gene: TRBD1
abundance: .
CDR3nt: TGTGCCTGGAGAGCCGGGACAGCGATTAGCAATCAGCCCCAGCATTTT
CDR3aa: CAWRAGTAISNQPQHF

v_gene: TRBV5-1
j_gene: TRBJ2-3
d_gene: .
abundance: .
CDR3nt: TGCGCCAGCAGCTGGGAGATAGCCGACAGGGTACGCCTAGCGGGTACAGATACGCAGTATTTT
CDR3aa: CASSWEIADRVRLAGTDTQYF

v_gene: TRBV11-2
j_gene: TRBJ2-7
d_gene: .
abundance: .
CDR3nt: TGTGCCAGCAGCTTAGGTTGGCCCTACGAGCAGTACTTC
CDR3aa: CASSLGWPYEQYF

v_gene: TRBV19
j_gene: TRBJ1-1
d_gene: .
abundance: .
CDR3nt: TGTGCCAGTAGTGAGGGCCGCACTGAAGCTTTCTTT
CDR3aa: CASSEGRTEAFF

v_gene: TRBV4-2
j_gene: TRBJ2-7
d_gene: .
abundance: .
CDR3nt: TGTGCCAGCAGCCTTAGACAGTCCTACGAGCAGTACTTC
CDR3aa: CASSLRQSYEQYF

v_gene: TRBV18
j_gene: TRBJ1-1
d_gene: .
abundance: .
CDR3nt: TGTGCTAGCTCACCTGGCAGGGCCAGGAACACTGAAGCTTTCTTT
CDR3aa: CASSPGRARNTEAFF

v_gene: TRBV5-4
j_gene: TRBJ2-3
d_gene: .
abundance: .
CDR3nt: TGTGCCAGCAGCCCAACCGGGACACGCACAGATACGCAGTATTTT
CDR3aa: CASSPTGTRTDTQYF

v_gene: TRBV7-8
j_gene: TRBJ2-7
d_gene: .
abundance: .
CDR3nt: TGTGCCACCACAAGGGGCTACTCTTCAGGCGAGCAGTACTTC
CDR3aa: CATTRGYSSGEQYF

v_gene: TRBV6-1
j_gene: TRBJ1-5
d_gene: .
abundance: .
CDR3nt: TGTGCCAGCAGTGAAGCTTATAGCAATCAGCCCCAGCATTTT
CDR3aa: CASSEAYSNQPQHF

v_gene: TRBV13
j_gene: TRBJ2-7
d_gene: TRBD2
abundance: once
CDR3nt: TGTGCCAGCAGCCCCCCGACTAGCGGGCCCTACGAGCAGTACTTC
CDR3aa: CASSPPTSGPYEQYF

v_gene: TRBV10-3
j_gene: TRBJ2-1
d_gene: TRBD2
abundance: .
CDR3nt: TGTGCCATCACAGCGGGGGGGTCGTACAATGAGCAGTTCTTC
CDR3aa: CAITAGGSYNEQFF

v_gene: TRBV7-8
j_gene: TRBJ1-3
d_gene: .
abundance: .
CDR3nt: TGTGCCAGCAGCTTCTCAGGGGCTGGAAACACCATATATTTT
CDR3aa: CASSFSGAGNTIYF

v_gene: TRBV27
j_gene: TRBJ2-7
d_gene: .
abundance: .
CDR3nt: TGTGCCAGCACGCGGGGTCACGAGCAGTACTTC
CDR3aa: CASTRGHEQYF

v_gene: TRBV14
j_gene: TRBJ1-2
d_gene: .
abundance: .
CDR3nt: TGTGCCAGCAGCCATCATTCCGTGAGGGGGTTCTATGGCTACACCTTC
CDR3aa: CASSHHSVRGFYGYTF

v_gene: TRBV7-5
j_gene: TRBJ2-3
d_gene: .
abundance: .
CDR3nt: TGTGTCAGAAGCTCTAGGAGGAGTAGCACAGATACGCAGTATTTT
CDR3aa: CVRSSRRSSTDTQYF

v_gene: TRBV5-4
j_gene: TRBJ2-3
d_gene: TRBD2
abundance: .
CDR3nt: TGTGCCAGCAGCGGACTAGCGGGGGATACGCAGTATTTT
CDR3aa: CASSGLAGDTQYF

v_gene: TRBV7-9
j_gene: TRBJ1-2
d_gene: TRBD1
abundance: .
CDR3nt: TGTGCCAGCAGCTTAGACAGGGGCTATGGCTACACCTTC
CDR3aa: CASSLDRGYGYTF

v_gene: TRBV4-1
j_gene: TRBJ2-3
d_gene: .
abundance: .
CDR3nt: TGCGCCAGCAGCCTGAGACAGGGAGGTACAGATACGCAGTATTTT
CDR3aa: CASSLRQGGTDTQYF

v_gene: TRBV4-1
j_gene: TRBJ1-5
d_gene: TRBD1
abundance: .
CDR3nt: TGCGCCAGCAGCCAAGAATCTTCGGACAGGTTCAATCAGCCCCAGCATTTT
CDR3aa: CASSQESSDRFNQPQHF

v_gene: TRBV27
j_gene: TRBJ1-2
d_gene: .
abundance: .
CDR3nt: TGTGCCAGCAGTTCGGCGCTGACCGACACCCCCACCTTC
CDR3aa: CASSSALTDTPTF

v_gene: TRBV4-1
j_gene: TRBJ1-5
d_gene: TRBD1
abundance: .
CDR3nt: TGCGCCAGCAGCCAAGAGGGACAGGGTTATCAGCCCCAGCATTTT
CDR3aa: CASSQEGQGYQPQHF

v_gene: TRBV9
j_gene: TRBJ2-1
d_gene: .
abundance: .
CDR3nt: TGTGCCAGCAGCGTACAAGCGGGTCCGGGCAATGAGCAGTTCTTC
CDR3aa: CASSVQAGPGNEQFF

v_gene: TRBV5-4
j_gene: TRBJ1-4
d_gene: .
abundance: .
CDR3nt: TGTGCCAGCAGCTTTGGGGATGTGGGAGGAAAACTGTTTTTT
CDR3aa: CASSFGDVGGKLFF

v_gene: TRBV28
j_gene: TRBJ2-1
d_gene: TRBD2
abundance: .
CDR3nt: TGTGCCAGCAGTTTACTAGCGGGAGGCAATGAGCAGTTCTTC
CDR3aa: CASSLLAGGNEQFF

v_gene: TRBV30
j_gene: TRBJ2-7
d_gene: .
abundance: .
CDR3nt: TGTGCCTGGAGGGGGGCTGAAGAGCAGTACTTC
CDR3aa: CAWRGAEEQYF

v_gene: TRBV5-1
j_gene: TRBJ1-1
d_gene: .
abundance: once
CDR3nt: TGCGCCAGCAGCACTTACTTACGCTCAGGCGTGAACACTGAAGCTTTCTTT
CDR3aa: CASSTYLRSGVNTEAFF

v_gene: TRBV5-4
j_gene: TRBJ2-1
d_gene: .
abundance: .
CDR3nt: TGTGCCAGCAGCTTAAGAGGGAGCCAGCAGTTCTTC
CDR3aa: CASSLRGSQQFF

v_gene: TRBV5-1
j_gene: TRBJ2-1
d_gene: TRBD2
abundance: .
CDR3nt: TGCGCCAGCAGCATAACTAGCGGGAGGTACAATGAGCAGTTCTTC
CDR3aa: CASSITSGRYNEQFF

v_gene: TRBV6-4
j_gene: TRBJ1-5
d_gene: TRBD1
abundance: .
CDR3nt: TGTGCCAGCAGTGACACAGGGGGCCAGCAGCCCCAGCATTTT
CDR3aa: CASSDTGGQQPQHF

v_gene: TRBV15
j_gene: TRBJ1-1
d_gene: .
abundance: once
CDR3nt: TGTGCCACCAGCAGAGAGGCAGTTGGTTGGCAAGCTTTCTTT
CDR3aa: CATSREAVGWQAFF

v_gene: TRBV6-1
j_gene: TRBJ1-6
d_gene: .
abundance: .
CDR3nt: TGTGCCAGCAGTGAAGGCCCCACAGGGTTTTTTAATTCACCCCTCCACTTT
CDR3aa: CASSEGPTGFFNSPLHF